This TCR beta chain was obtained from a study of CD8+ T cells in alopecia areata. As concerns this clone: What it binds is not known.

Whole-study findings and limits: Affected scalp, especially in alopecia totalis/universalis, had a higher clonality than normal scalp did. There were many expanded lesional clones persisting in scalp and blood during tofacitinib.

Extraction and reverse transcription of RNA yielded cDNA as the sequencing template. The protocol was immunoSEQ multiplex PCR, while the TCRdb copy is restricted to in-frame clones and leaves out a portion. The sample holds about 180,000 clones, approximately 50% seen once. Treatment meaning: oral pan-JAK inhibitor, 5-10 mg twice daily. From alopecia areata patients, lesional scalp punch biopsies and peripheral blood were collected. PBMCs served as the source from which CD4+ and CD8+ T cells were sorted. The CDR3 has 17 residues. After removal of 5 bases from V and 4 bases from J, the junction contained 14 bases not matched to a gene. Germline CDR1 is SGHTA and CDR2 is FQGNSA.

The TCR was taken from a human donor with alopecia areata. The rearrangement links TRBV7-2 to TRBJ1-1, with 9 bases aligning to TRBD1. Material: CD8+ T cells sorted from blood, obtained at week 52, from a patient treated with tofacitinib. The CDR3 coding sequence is TGTGCCAGCAGCGCAGGACAGGGGATTCGCGGGGGCACTGAAGCTTTCTTT. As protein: CASSAGQGIRGGTEAFF.